This TCR beta chain comes out of a study of EBV T-cell therapy then PD-1 blockade in nasopharyngeal carcinoma. V lost 6 bases and J 6 bases, leaving 12 bases between the germline ends. Germline CDR1 is MNHEY and CDR2 is SVGAGI. CDR3 length: 12 amino acids. The method was immunoSEQ multiplex PCR; TCRdb's version includes in-frame clones alone and lacks a portion of them. The table has about 24,000 clones, over 70% seen once. Treatment defined: AdE1-LMPpoly-expanded autologous EBV-specific T-cell therapy followed by anti-PD-1 nivolumab. In the case of this clone: Its antigen is as yet unknown.

V gene TRBV6-5 combines with J gene TRBJ2-7; D is ambiguous. Sequenced material: CD8+ T cells from blood, taken at roughly day 61 from a patient whose treatment included autologous EBV-specific T cells and nivolumab. This clonotype was sampled from a middle-aged man with nasopharyngeal carcinoma. The CDR3 sequence: CASSVGPGEQYF. The CDR3 DNA follows: TGTGCCAGCAGCGTCGGGCCCGGCGAGCAGTACTTC.